The source of this T cell receptor beta chain is a study of shared clonotypes between healthy human individuals. In the study overall: The plates for each donor numbered three CD4 naive, three CD4 memory, two CD8 naive and one CD8 memory.

Study donors comprised healthy, HIV-negative adults devoid of recent acute infection or vaccination. V lost 10 bases, J lost 1 base, and 13 bases lay in between. Germline values: CDR1 SGHTA, CDR2 FQGTGA. The CDR3 contains 14 residues. TCRdb's table, derived via immunoSEQ multiplex PCR, lists solely in-frame clones and lacks some. The repertoire includes just over 2,000,000 clones, 85% to 95% of them detected once, and more than 0.1% sits in the top ten. The J gene is TRBJ2-2, the V gene TRBV7-3; D is ambiguous. The sequenced sample consisted of naive CD4+ T cells sorted from blood. The sample's subset: CD45RA+ positively selected. The TCR was taken from a man aged 18 to 30 in good health. CDR3 DNA: TGTGCCACCCAACCCAGCAAGAACACCGGGGAGCTGTTTTTT. Translated, it gives CATQPSKNTGELFF.